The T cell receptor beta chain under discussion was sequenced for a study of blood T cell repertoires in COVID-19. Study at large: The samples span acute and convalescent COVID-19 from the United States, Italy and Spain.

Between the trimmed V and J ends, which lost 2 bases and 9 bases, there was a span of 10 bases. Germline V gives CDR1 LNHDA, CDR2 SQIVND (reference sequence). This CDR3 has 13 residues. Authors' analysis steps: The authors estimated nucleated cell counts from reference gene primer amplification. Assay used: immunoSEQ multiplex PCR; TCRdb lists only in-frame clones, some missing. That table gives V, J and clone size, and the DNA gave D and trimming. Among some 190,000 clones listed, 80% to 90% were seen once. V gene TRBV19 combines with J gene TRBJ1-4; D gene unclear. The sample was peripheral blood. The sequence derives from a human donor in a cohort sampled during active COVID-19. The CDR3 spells CASSISLGQKLFF. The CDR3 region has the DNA TGTGCCAGTAGTATATCGCTAGGCCAAAAACTGTTTTTT. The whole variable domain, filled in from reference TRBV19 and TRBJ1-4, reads DGGITQSPKYLFRKEGQNVTLSCEQNLNHDAMYWYRQDPGQGLRLIYYSQIVNDFQKGDIAEGYSVSREKKESFPLTVTSAQKNPTAFYLCASSISLGQKLFFGSGTQLSVL.